The next 24 T cell receptor beta chains were all read from a single sample in a study of early T cells in non-severe SARS-CoV-2 infection. MiXCR, run by TCRdb on the 5' RACE reads, gives a single entry per CDR3 protein. The table has under 95,000 distinct CDR3 sequences, more than 12% seen once. The specimen was whole blood. These receptors were collected from an adult who was a healthcare worker with PCR-confirmed SARS-CoV-2 infection or an uninfected control (not recorded which).

This clonotype was observed a handful of times. The chain couples TRBV11-2 to TRBJ2-1; perhaps D is TRBD1 or TRBD2 (5 bases each). Germline V gene lookup returns CDR1 SGHAT and CDR2 FQNNGV. The CDR3 has 14 residues. V lost 4 bases, J lost 9 bases, and 16 bases lay in between. This chain's CDR3 is CASSSGLLGGEQFF. The CDR3, as DNA: TGTGCCAGCAGCTCGGGGCTCCTCGGTGGTGAGCAGTTCTTC.

This clonotype has more than one count but fewer than ten. V and J are TRBV20-1 and TRBJ2-7; 11 bases match TRBD1. The germline gives CDR1 DFQATT, CDR2 SNEGSKA (reference sequence). J was trimmed by 3 bases and V by 4 bases; bases with no gene match: 2. There are 13 residues in the CDR3. The CDR3 region has the DNA TGCAGTGCTATGGACAGGGGGCTCTACGAGCAGTACTTC. Protein product: CSAMDRGLYEQYF.

This clonotype was seen ten or more times. The chain uses TRBV5-6 and TRBJ2-7, with TRBD1 as a possible D gene (5 bases). Looked up from germline, CDR1 is SGHDT and CDR2 is YYEEEE. The CDR3 has 14 residues. V was clipped by 6 bases and J by 4 bases, with 17 bases between them. CDR3 protein: CASMGGRVEYEQYF. CDR3 nucleotide sequence: TGTGCCAGCATGGGCGGCAGGGTGGAGTACGAGCAGTACTTC. The variable domain in full, completed from reference TRBV5-6 and TRBJ2-7, reads DAGVTQSPTHLIKTRGQQVTLRCSPKSGHDTVSWYQQALGQGPQFIFQYYEEEERQRGNFPDRFSGHQFPNYSSELNVNALLLGDSALYLCASMGGRVEYEQYFGPGTRLTVT.

This clonotype was found a few times. The gene calls are TRBV19 and TRBJ2-1; 7 nucleotides match TRBD1. The CDR3 loop spans 15 amino acids. The trim removed 5 bases at V and 8 bases at J, leaving 12 bases unmatched. From germline, CDR1 is LNHDA and CDR2 SQIVND (reference sequence). The CDR3 here is CASSFYGQAGDEQFF. In nucleotides, the CDR3 is TGTGCCAGTAGTTTCTACGGACAGGCTGGCGATGAGCAGTTCTTC.

The table lists this clonotype with a count of one. V usage is TRBV29-1 and J usage is TRBJ2-5; unclear D gene. There are 10 residues in the CDR3. From germline, CDR1 is SQVTM and CDR2 ANQGSEA. Trimming removed 8 bases from V and 5 bases from J, with 9 bases in between. The CDR3 DNA reads as TGCAGCACCTATATGGAGACCCAGTACTTC. It encodes CSTYMETQYF.

This clonotype was recorded many times. This chain uses TRBV6-1 with TRBJ2-2, with a tentative D call TRBD2 (5 bases). Germline CDR1 is MNHNS and CDR2 is SASEGT. The CDR3 sequence is 17 residues long. The V and J ends lost 4 bases and 5 bases respectively, with 20 bases between them. The CDR3 here is CASSVFGTGRRTGELFF. DNA for the CDR3: TGTGCCAGCAGTGTTTTTGGTACGGGCAGGAGGACCGGGGAGCTGTTTTTT.

The chain recombines TRBV6-6 with TRBJ1-4; 9 bases line up with TRBD1. Germline V lookup: CDR1 MNHNY, CDR2 SVGAGI (reference sequence). CDR3 length: 14 residues. After removal of 5 bases from V and 8 bases from J, the junction contained 6 bases not matched to a gene. CDR3 in amino acids: CASSRQGVGEKLFF. DNA for the CDR3: TGTGCCAGCAGTCGACAGGGGGTAGGGGAAAAACTGTTTTTT.

The rearrangement joins TRBV20-1 to TRBJ1-5; tentatively, D is TRBD1 (6 bases). Germline-derived CDR1 and CDR2 are DFQATT and SNEGSKA (reference sequence). The ends were cut back, 4 bases at V and 0 bases at J, with 22 bases in the middle. The length of the CDR3 is 18 residues. CDR3 nucleotides: TGCAGTGCTACTCCCACCTTTACAGGGTCTAGTAGCAATCAGCCCCAGCATTTT. This encodes CSATPTFTGSSSNQPQHF.

The chain uses TRBV20-1 and TRBJ1-6, with a tentative D call TRBD1 (5 bases). The germline V gene has CDR1 DFQATT and CDR2 SNEGSKA (reference sequence). This CDR3 contains 12 residues. V was clipped by 3 bases and J by 14 bases, with 14 bases between them. The CDR3 DNA follows: TGCAGTGCTAGGGCATCCCTGGGGGCCCTCCACTTT. Protein: CSARASLGALHF.

This clonotype showed up just a few times. The V gene is TRBV28, the J gene TRBJ2-5; D may be TRBD1 (6 bases). The CDR3 consists of 13 residues. V was trimmed by 5 bases and J by 2 bases, leaving 9 bases between them. CDR1 is MDHEN and CDR2 is SYDVKM in the germline V gene. The CDR3 spells CASSPDRQETQYF. The CDR3 DNA sequence: TGTGCCAGCAGTCCGGACAGACAAGAGACCCAGTACTTC.

This chain joins TRBV20-1 and TRBJ1-4; no definite D call. The CDR3 loop spans 14 amino acids. V lost 6 bases to trimming and J lost 2 bases, with 13 bases between them. Per the germline V gene, CDR1 is DFQATT and CDR2 is SNEGSKA (reference sequence). The CDR3 is CSAPSGYTNEKLFF. The CDR3 region has the DNA TGCAGTGCACCTAGCGGGTACACTAATGAAAAACTGTTTTTT.

The chain uses TRBV11-2 and TRBJ2-7; 8 nucleotides align to TRBD2. CDR3 length: 16 amino acids. V gave up 6 bases and J gave up 5 bases; unmatched junction bases: 15. Germline V gives CDR1 SGHAT, CDR2 FQNNGV. The CDR3 spells CASSSSSGGQGDEQYF. The CDR3, as DNA: TGTGCCAGCAGTTCCTCAAGCGGGGGACAAGGCGACGAGCAGTACTTC.

About this clonotype itself: At one boundary the junction diverges from the germline segment, which might be a read error. This chain joins TRBV20-1 and TRBJ2-3; the D gene is possibly TRBD2 (5 bases). CDR1 DFQATT and CDR2 SNEGSKA come from the germline V gene (reference sequence). This CDR3 comprises 10 residues. The CDR3 nucleotides are TGCAGTGCTAGTCGGGGAGCGACCGATTTT. Residues: CSASRGATDF.

CDR3 region: CASSQVGFANEKLFF. The CDR3 coding sequence is TGCGCCAGCAGCCAAGTGGGGTTTGCTAATGAAAAACTGTTTTTT. V is TRBV4-1 and J is TRBJ1-4; D call uncertain. This CDR3 is built from 15 residues. Trimming shortened V by 1 base and J by 3 bases, and 9 bases separated the two germline ends. Germline V gene data show CDR1 as MGHRA and CDR2 as YSYEKL.

The genes are TRBV20-1 and TRBJ2-5, with unresolved D. The length of the CDR3 is 13 residues. CDR1 is DFQATT and CDR2 is SNEGSKA in the germline V gene (reference sequence). Trimming removed 2 bases at V and 5 bases at J, with 12 bases between. The CDR3 here is CSARHQRRETQYF. The CDR3 nucleotides are TGCAGTGCTAGACATCAGCGCAGGGAGACCCAGTACTTC.

There are a few counts of this clonotype. The V call is TRBV30, the J call TRBJ2-3; D is uncertain. V shed 2 bases and J shed 10 bases, with 10 bases lying between them. The CDR3 has 11 residues. Germline V gives CDR1 GTSNPN, CDR2 SVGIG (reference sequence). CDR3 residues: CAWSSRSSQYF. As DNA, the CDR3 is TGTGCCTGGAGTTCGAGGAGCTCGCAGTATTTT.

This clonotype has just a few counts. The J gene is TRBJ1-5, the V gene TRBV20-1; D possibly corresponds to TRBD1 (6 bases). From germline, CDR1 is DFQATT and CDR2 SNEGSKA (reference sequence). Trimming took off 2 bases at V and 5 bases at J, with 10 bases between the two ends. The CDR3 covers 13 residues. The CDR3 DNA reads as TGCAGTGCTAGACGGGGGGCCGATCAGCCCCAGCATTTT. It translates to CSARRGADQPQHF.

The V gene is TRBV12-3 or TRBV12-4, the J gene TRBJ2-6; unclear D gene. Trimming stripped 10 bases from V and 1 base from J, with 8 bases between. The CDR3 covers 13 residues. The CDR3 nucleotides read TGTGCCACGAGACGGTCTGGGGCCAACGTCCTGACTTTC. Its translation is CATRRSGANVLTF.

DNA of the CDR3: TGTGCCAGCAGCAGAACACGAGCGGGAGATACAGATACGCAGTATTTT. Amino acids: CASSRTRAGDTDTQYF. V is TRBV5-6 and J is TRBJ2-3; 8 nucleotides align to TRBD2. Germline loops: CDR1 SGHDT, CDR2 YYEEEE. The CDR3 runs to 16 residues. With V trimmed by 4 bases and J by 3 bases, 10 bases remained unmatched.

The chain recombines TRBV20-1 with TRBJ2-3, with D unresolved. V shed 0 bases and J shed 7 bases, with 11 bases lying between them. Germline V gene sequence: CDR1 DFQATT, CDR2 SNEGSKA (reference sequence). This CDR3 spans 13 amino acids. The CDR3 is CSARDVRVHTQYF. The CDR3 nucleotides are TGCAGTGCTAGAGATGTAAGGGTCCATACGCAGTATTTT.

This clonotype was counted between two and nine times. The chain carries TRBV20-1 and TRBJ2-3; 12 bases map to TRBD2. Per germline, CDR1 DFQATT and CDR2 SNEGSKA (reference sequence). This CDR3 contains 16 residues. Trimming cost V 6 bases and J 3 bases; bases outside gene matches: 10. This CDR3 reads CSATGLAGRPTDTQYF. For the CDR3, the DNA is TGCAGTGCGACAGGACTAGCGGGGAGACCTACAGATACGCAGTATTTT.

This clonotype was seen only once. V is TRBV5-1 and J is TRBJ2-3; no clear D. V lost 0 bases to trimming and J lost 4 bases, with 15 bases between them. From germline, CDR1 is SGHRS and CDR2 YFSETQ. The length of the CDR3 is 16 residues. The CDR3 spells CASSLVGLPDSDTQYF. In DNA, the CDR3 is TGCGCCAGCAGCTTGGTGGGTTTGCCGGATTCAGATACGCAGTATTTT.

In this sample, this clonotype turned up many times. V usage is TRBV5-1 and J usage is TRBJ1-5, with D possibly TRBD1 on 5 matching bases. V lost 2 bases to trimming and J lost 2 bases, with 8 bases between them. The CDR3 runs to 14 residues. Germline CDR1 is SGHRS and CDR2 is YFSETQ. CDR3 amino acids: CASSFGTGNQPQHF. The CDR3, as DNA: TGCGCCAGCAGCTTCGGGACGGGCAATCAGCCCCAGCATTTT.

This clonotype was seen once. V is TRBV28 and J is TRBJ1-1, with a weak D call TRBD1 (5 bases). V shed 6 bases and J shed 7 bases, with 18 bases lying between them. Germline lookup yields CDR1 MDHEN and CDR2 SYDVKM. This CDR3 is built from 14 residues. The CDR3 nucleotides are TGTGCCAGCAGGAACTCAGGGATGGTCGGTGAAGCTTTCTTT. Its protein product is CASRNSGMVGEAFF.